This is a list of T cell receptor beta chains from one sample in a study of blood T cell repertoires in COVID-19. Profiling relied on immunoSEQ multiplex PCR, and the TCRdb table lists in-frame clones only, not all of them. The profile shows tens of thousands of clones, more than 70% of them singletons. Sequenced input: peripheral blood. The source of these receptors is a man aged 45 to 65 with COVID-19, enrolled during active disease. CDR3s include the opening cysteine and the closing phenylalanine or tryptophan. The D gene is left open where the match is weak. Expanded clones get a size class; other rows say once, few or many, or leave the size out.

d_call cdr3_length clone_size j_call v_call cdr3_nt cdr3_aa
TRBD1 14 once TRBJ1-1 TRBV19 TGTGCCAGCCGACAGGGGGCCGGTCACACTGAAGCTTTCTTT CASRQGAGHTEAFF
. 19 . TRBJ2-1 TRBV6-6 TGTGCCAGCAGTCCCCTCGGGGGACAGCTCAGGAGCTCCTACAATGAGCAGTTCTTC CASSPLGGQLRSSYNEQFF
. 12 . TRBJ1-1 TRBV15 TGTGCCACCGGACAGATGAACACTGAAGCTTTCTTT CATGQMNTEAFF
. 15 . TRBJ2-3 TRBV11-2 TGTGCCAGCAGCCAAACAGGGTCTAGCACAGATACGCAGTATTTT CASSQTGSSTDTQYF
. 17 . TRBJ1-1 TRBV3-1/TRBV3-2 TGTGCCAGCAGCCGTCTTGGGCAGTTCGCCGGGAACACTGAAGCTTTCTTT CASSRLGQFAGNTEAFF
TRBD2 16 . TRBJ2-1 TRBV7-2 TGTGCCAGCAGCGGTCAGGGACTAGCGGGGCTCAATGAGCAGTTCTTC CASSGQGLAGLNEQFF
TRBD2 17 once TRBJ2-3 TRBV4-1 TGCGCCAGCAGCCAAGGAGCGGGGGGGGGCCCGACAGATACGCAGTATTTT CASSQGAGGGPTDTQYF
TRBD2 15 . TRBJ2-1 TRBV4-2 TGTGCCAGCAGCCCACTAGCGGGGGGGCCGGGCGAGCAGTTCTTC CASSPLAGGPGEQFF
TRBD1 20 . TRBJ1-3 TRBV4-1 TGCGCCAGCAGCCAGCCCTCCGGGACAGGGGGAGTACTCTCTGGAAACACCATATATTTT CASSQPSGTGGVLSGNTIYF
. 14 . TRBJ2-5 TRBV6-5 TGTGCCAGTGCCGTAGGAGGGAGGATAGAGACCCAGTACTTC CASAVGGRIETQYF
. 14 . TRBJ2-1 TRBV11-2 TGTGCCAGCAGCCCTCGATCACGGGAGAATGAGCAGTTCTTC CASSPRSRENEQFF
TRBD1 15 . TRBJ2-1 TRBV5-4 TGTGCCAGCAGCTATGACAGGGTCCGCTACAATGAGCAGTTCTTC CASSYDRVRYNEQFF
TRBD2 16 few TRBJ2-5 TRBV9 TGTGCCAGCAGCGTAGGGCCCGGGACTATTGTGGAGACCCAGTACTTC CASSVGPGTIVETQYF
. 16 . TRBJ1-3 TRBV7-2 TGTGCCAGCAGCCCGTGGGCCCGAAACACTGGAAACACCATATATTTT CASSPWARNTGNTIYF
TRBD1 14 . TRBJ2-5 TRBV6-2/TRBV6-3 TGTGCCAGCAGTCCCCAGGGGGCTGGCGAGACCCAGTACTTC CASSPQGAGETQYF
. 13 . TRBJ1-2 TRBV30 TGTGCCTGGAGTGTACAGGGATTCTATGGCTACACCTTC CAWSVQGFYGYTF
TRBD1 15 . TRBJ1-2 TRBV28 TGTGCCAGCAGTTTATTCTCAGGGGGCCTTTATGGCTACACCTTC CASSLFSGGLYGYTF
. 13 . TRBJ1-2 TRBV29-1 TGCAGCGTTGGACCCCGGACAGCTTATGGCTACACCTTC CSVGPRTAYGYTF
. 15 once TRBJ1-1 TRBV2 TGTGCCAGCACCCCCGGGGGGGGTGTGAACACTGAAGCTTTCTTT CASTPGGGVNTEAFF
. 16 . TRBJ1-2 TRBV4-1 TGCGCCAGCAGCCAAGATCGCGGTGCAGGGGAATATGGCTACACCTTC CASSQDRGAGEYGYTF
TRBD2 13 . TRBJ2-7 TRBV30 TGTGCCTGGAGCCCAATTGGCGGGGGCGAGCAGTACTTC CAWSPIGGGEQYF
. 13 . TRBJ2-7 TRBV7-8 TGTGCCAGCAGCTTTGACGACAGGAGAGAGCAGTACTTC CASSFDDRREQYF
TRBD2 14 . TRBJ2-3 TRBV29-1 TGCAGCGTGGGAGCGGGGGGGGTCACAGATACGCAGTATTTT CSVGAGGVTDTQYF
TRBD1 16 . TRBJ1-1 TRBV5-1 TGCGCCAGCAGCTTGGAAACAGGGGATAGGGGCACTGAAGCTTTCTTT CASSLETGDRGTEAFF
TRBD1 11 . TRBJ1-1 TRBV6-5 TGTGCCAGCAGACAGGGGACTGAAGCTTTCTTT CASRQGTEAFF
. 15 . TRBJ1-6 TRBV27 TGTGCCAGCAGTTGGGGCACACCTCCGATTTCACCCCTCCACTTT CASSWGTPPISPLHF
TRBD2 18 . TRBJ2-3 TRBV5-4 TGTGCCAGCAGCCCGGTCGGGGGGGGGCTTGGTGGTCTAGGTACGCAGTATTTT CASSPVGGGLGGLGTQYF
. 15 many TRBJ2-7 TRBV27 TGTGCCAGCAGTCCGACTCCGAGGACAAGTTACGAGCAGTACTTC CASSPTPRTSYEQYF
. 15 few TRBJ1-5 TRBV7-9 TGTGCCAGCAGCTTAGAGGGACACTCCAATCAGCCCCAGCATTTT CASSLEGHSNQPQHF
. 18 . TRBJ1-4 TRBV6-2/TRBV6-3 TGTGCCAGCAGTTACTCGAAGGGCGAGCGGACGCACAGAGAAAAACTGTTTTTT CASSYSKGERTHREKLFF
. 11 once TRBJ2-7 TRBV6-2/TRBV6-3 TGTGCCAGCAGTTCCACCTACGAGCAGTACTTC CASSSTYEQYF
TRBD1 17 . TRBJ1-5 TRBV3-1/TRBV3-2 TGTGCCAGCAGCCCCGGGACAGGGGGCGTCGGCAATCAGCCCCAGCATTTT CASSPGTGGVGNQPQHF
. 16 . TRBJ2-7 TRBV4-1 TGCGCCAGCAGACTCCAAGGAAAGGGAGGCCACGGCGAGCAGTACTTC CASRLQGKGGHGEQYF
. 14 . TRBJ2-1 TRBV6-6 TGTGCCAGCAGACCCGGACAGTCCTACAATGAGCAGTTCTTC CASRPGQSYNEQFF
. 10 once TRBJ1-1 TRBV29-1 TGCAGCGTTGGTGAGGAGAAAGCTTTCTTT CSVGEEKAFF
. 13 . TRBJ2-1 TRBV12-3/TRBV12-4 TGTGCCAGCAGTTTACAGGGGATGAGTGAGCAGTTCTTC CASSLQGMSEQFF
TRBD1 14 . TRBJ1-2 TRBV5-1 TGCGCCAGCAGCCCTACACAGGGGGCGGGTGGCTACACCTTC CASSPTQGAGGYTF
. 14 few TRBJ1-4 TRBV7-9 TGTGCCAGCAGCTTATCATCGCGGGTGGAAAAACTGTTTTTT CASSLSSRVEKLFF
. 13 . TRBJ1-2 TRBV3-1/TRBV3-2 TGTGCCAGCAGCCGGGGACAAGCGTATGGCTACACCTTC CASSRGQAYGYTF
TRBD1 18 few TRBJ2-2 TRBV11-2 TGTGCCAGCAGCACAAGGAAGAGGGGGCCCTCGAACACCGGGGAGCTGTTTTTT CASSTRKRGPSNTGELFF
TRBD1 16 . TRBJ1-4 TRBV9 TGTGCCAGCAGCGTTTCGTTGGGACAGAATAATGAAAAACTGTTTTTT CASSVSLGQNNEKLFF
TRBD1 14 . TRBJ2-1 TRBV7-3 TGTGCCAGCAGCCCTGGGACAGGGAACAATGAGCAGTTCTTC CASSPGTGNNEQFF
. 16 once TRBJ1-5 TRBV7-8 TGTGCCAGCAGCTTAGCACAAACCCGACAGGTTCAGCCCCAGCATTTT CASSLAQTRQVQPQHF
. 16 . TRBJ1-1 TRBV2 TGTGCCAGCGCCCGCAGGATTCTCTATTCAAACACTGAAGCTTTCTTT CASARRILYSNTEAFF
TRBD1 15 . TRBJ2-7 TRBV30 TGTGCCTGGAGTGTATTAGGGACAGGGGCCTACGAGCAGTACTTC CAWSVLGTGAYEQYF
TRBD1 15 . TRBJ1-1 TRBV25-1 TGTGCCAGCAGTGATTCTAACAGGGGGCCCACTGAAGCTTTCTTT CASSDSNRGPTEAFF
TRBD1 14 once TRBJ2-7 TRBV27 TGTGCCAGTTCCTGGGGACAGGGGTCCTACGAGCAGTACTTC CASSWGQGSYEQYF
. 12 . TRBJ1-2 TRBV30 TGTGCCTGCCCCCGTGTGGGCAGACACAACACCTTC CACPRVGRHNTF
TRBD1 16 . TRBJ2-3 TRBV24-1 TGTGCCACCAGTGACGCCGGGACAGGGATTTCAGATACGCAGTATTTT CATSDAGTGISDTQYF
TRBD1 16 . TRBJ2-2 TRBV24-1 TGTGCCACCAGTGAACCGGGACAGGGGAATACCGGGGAGCTGTTTTTT CATSEPGQGNTGELFF
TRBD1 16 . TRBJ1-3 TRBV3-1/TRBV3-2 TGTGCCAGCAGCCTTTCCGGGACAGACTCTGGAAACACCATATATTTT CASSLSGTDSGNTIYF
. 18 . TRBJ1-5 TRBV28 TGTGCCAGCACTGGGGGGGCAGCACAATTACTTAGCAATCAGCCCCAGCATTTT CASTGGAAQLLSNQPQHF
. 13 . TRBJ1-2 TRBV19 TGTGCCAGTAGTTCAAACAGGGTAAAGGGCTACACCTTC CASSSNRVKGYTF
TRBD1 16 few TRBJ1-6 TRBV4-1 TGCGCCAGCAGCCAACACCGGGACAGTGTCGGGTCACCCCTCCACTTT CASSQHRDSVGSPLHF
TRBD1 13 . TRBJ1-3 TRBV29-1 TGCAGCGCGGGACAGTCAGGCGGAAACACCATATATTTT CSAGQSGGNTIYF
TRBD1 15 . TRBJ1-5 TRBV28 TGTGCCAGCAGGGAACCGACAGGGGGCCATCAGCCCCAGCATTTT CASREPTGGHQPQHF
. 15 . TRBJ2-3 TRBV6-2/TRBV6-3 TGTGCCAGCAGTTCGGCGGGGGCCCCCACAGATACGCAGTATTTT CASSSAGAPTDTQYF